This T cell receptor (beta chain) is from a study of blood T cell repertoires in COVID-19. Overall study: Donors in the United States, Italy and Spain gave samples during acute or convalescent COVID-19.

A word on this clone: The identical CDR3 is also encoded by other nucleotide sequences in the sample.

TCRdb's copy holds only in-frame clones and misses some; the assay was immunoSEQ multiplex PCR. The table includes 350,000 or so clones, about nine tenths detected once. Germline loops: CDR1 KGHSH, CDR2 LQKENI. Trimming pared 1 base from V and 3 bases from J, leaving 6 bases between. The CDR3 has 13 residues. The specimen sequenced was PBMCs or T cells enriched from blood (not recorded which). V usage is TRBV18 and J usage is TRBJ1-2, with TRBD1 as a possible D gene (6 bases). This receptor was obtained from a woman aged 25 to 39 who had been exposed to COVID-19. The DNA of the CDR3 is TGTGCCAGCTCACCACAGGGGGACTATGGCTACACCTTC. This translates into CASSPQGDYGYTF.